This T cell receptor (beta chain) was sequenced for a study of identical twins. One entry per CDR3 protein, called by TCRdb with MiXCR from the 5' RACE reads. The sample lists some 690,000 distinct CDR3 sequences; around 21% were seen once. General study points: Surplus twin overlap in beta out-of-frame sequences was less pronounced.

Germline V gene lookup returns CDR1 LGHNA and CDR2 YSLEER. The CDR3 sequence is 16 residues long. The J segment lost 1 base and the V segment lost 3 bases, leaving 3 bases of the junction unmatched. This clonotype was seen more than once but under ten times. What it binds is not known. All donors were healthy, and all were Caucasian. The same data also went into a second study, on T cells expressing NK-cell markers. That study adds: Seven of the eight sequenced donors were HCMV-seropositive; one was seronegative.

Source material: PBMCs. This TCR was recovered from a woman aged 18 to 35 in good health. The chain recombines TRBV4-3 with TRBJ2-3; TRBD2 matches at 11 bases. CDR3 DNA sequence: TGCGCCAGCAGCCAGAGGACTAGCGGGCGCACAGATACGCAGTATTTT. Protein: CASSQRTSGRTDTQYF.